This TCR beta chain was identified during a study of blood T cell repertoires in COVID-19. Study background: The origin of the acute and convalescent COVID-19 samples was the United States, Italy and Spain. PBMCs, B-cell-depleted T cells, or T cells were the source of the cDNA or gDNA that made up the material.

In the authors' workflow: Scientists estimated how many nucleated cells there were by amplifying reference gene primers. Libraries were prepared by immunoSEQ multiplex PCR; TCRdb keeps only in-frame clonotypes and omits some of them. The V and J calls and clone size are taken from that table; D and trimming were inferred from the DNA. The table has about 230,000 clones, approximately 81% seen once; the top ten hold 6% to 9.5%. With 3 bases clipped from V and 1 base from J, the junction kept 9 bases outside the gene matches. The length of the CDR3 is 17 residues. Germline V gives CDR1 SGHTS, CDR2 YDEGEE.

Specimen: peripheral blood. This chain connects TRBV5-8 to TRBJ2-3; TRBD2 matches 9 bases. The sequence was obtained from a woman older than 75 with acute or convalescent COVID-19. The CDR3 here is CASSSLGRLAGTDTQYF. CDR3 DNA: TGTGCCAGCAGCTCACTCGGTAGACTAGCGGGCACAGATACGCAGTATTTT.